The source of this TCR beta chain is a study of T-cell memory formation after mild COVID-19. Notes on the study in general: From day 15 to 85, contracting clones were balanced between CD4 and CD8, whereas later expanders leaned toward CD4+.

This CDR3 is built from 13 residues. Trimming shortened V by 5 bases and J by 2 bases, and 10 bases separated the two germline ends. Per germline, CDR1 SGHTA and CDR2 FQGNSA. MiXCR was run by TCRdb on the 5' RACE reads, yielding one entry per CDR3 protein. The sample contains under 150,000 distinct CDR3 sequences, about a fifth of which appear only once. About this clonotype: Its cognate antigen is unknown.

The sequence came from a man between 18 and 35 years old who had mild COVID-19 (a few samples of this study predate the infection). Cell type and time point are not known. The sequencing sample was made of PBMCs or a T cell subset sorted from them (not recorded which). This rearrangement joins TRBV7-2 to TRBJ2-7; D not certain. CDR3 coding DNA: TGTGCCAGCAGCGATCCAGATACCTACGAGCAGTACTTC. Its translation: CASSDPDTYEQYF.